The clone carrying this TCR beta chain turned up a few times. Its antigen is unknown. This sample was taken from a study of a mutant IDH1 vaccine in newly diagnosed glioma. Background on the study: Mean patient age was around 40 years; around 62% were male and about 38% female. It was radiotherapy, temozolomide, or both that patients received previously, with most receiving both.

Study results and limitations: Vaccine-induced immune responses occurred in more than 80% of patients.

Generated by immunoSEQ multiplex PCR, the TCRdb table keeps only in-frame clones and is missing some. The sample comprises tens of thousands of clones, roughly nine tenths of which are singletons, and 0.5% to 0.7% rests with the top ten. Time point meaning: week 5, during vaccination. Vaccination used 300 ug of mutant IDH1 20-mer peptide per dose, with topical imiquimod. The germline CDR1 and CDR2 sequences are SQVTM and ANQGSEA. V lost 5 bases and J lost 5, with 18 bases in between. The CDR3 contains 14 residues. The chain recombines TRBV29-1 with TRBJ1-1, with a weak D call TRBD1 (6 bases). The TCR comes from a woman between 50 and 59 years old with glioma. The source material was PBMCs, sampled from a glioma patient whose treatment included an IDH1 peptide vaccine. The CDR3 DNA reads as TGCAGCGTTACCGGGACAAGGAGTTATACTGAAGCTTTCTTT. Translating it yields CSVTGTRSYTEAFF.